These T cell receptor beta chains were read from a single sample in a study of naive and memory T cell subsets. TCRdb fed the UMI-ligation and nested PCR reads into MiXCR, producing one record per CDR3 protein. The sample lists 130,000 to 150,000 distinct CDR3 sequences, over 15% occurring once. Input material: naive CD4+ T cells from blood. These receptors all come from a human donor in good health. Both conserved end residues are part of each CDR3. A D gene is named only where the DNA matches it firmly. Clone size is stated in some rows and not others, as once, few, many or a class when expanded.

-	TRBV4-3	TRBJ1-2	many	CASSQEEGDYGYTF	TGCGCCAGCAGCCAAGAGGAGGGCGACTATGGCTACACCTTC
-	TRBV7-8	TRBJ1-1	-	CASSPGNRGEAFF	TGTGCCAGCAGCCCGGGGAACCGGGGTGAAGCTTTCTTT
-	TRBV29-1	TRBJ1-5	many	CSVGLGSNQPQHF	TGCAGCGTAGGCCTAGGCTCCAATCAGCCCCAGCATTTT
-	TRBV29-1	TRBJ2-2	-	CSVVKNTGELFF	TGCAGCGTTGTAAAGAACACCGGGGAGCTGTTTTTT
TRBD1	TRBV4-2	TRBJ2-7	few	CASSQVPGQSYEQYF	TGTGCCAGCAGCCAAGTACCGGGACAGTCCTACGAGCAGTACTTC
TRBD1	TRBV6-2/TRBV6-3	TRBJ1-1	-	CASRSPGQPNTEAFF	TGTGCCAGCAGATCTCCGGGACAGCCGAACACTGAAGCTTTCTTT
-	TRBV19	TRBJ2-2	-	CASSIGQAGTGELFF	TGTGCCAGTAGTATAGGACAGGCTGGGACCGGGGAGCTGTTTTTT
TRBD1	TRBV12-3/TRBV12-4	TRBJ1-1	-	CASTRQGVATEAFF	TGTGCCAGCACCCGACAGGGGGTAGCCACTGAAGCTTTCTTT
-	TRBV5-4	TRBJ2-4	few	CASSSWGFKNIQYF	TGTGCCAGCAGCTCTTGGGGGTTCAAAAACATTCAGTACTTC
TRBD1	TRBV6-2/TRBV6-3	TRBJ2-7	-	CAIAGTVVHEQYF	TGTGCCATCGCCGGGACAGTGGTCCACGAGCAGTACTTC
TRBD2	TRBV29-1	TRBJ2-1	few	CSAEVLAGANEQFF	TGCAGCGCCGAGGTACTAGCGGGGGCCAATGAGCAGTTCTTC
-	TRBV27	TRBJ1-2	-	CASSLWGNTGYGYTF	TGTGCCAGCAGTTTATGGGGGAATACTGGCTATGGCTACACCTTC
-	TRBV10-1	TRBJ2-3	few	CASSAGGTQYF	TGCGCCAGCAGTGCCGGGGGTACGCAGTATTTT
TRBD1	TRBV7-9	TRBJ1-1	-	CASRPRTGEAFF	TGTGCCAGCAGACCTCGGACAGGAGAAGCTTTCTTT
TRBD2	TRBV15	TRBJ2-2	-	CATSRDLIQREGHGELFF	TGTGCCACCAGCAGAGATTTGATCCAGCGGGAGGGGCACGGGGAGCTGTTTTTT
-	TRBV6-5	TRBJ2-5	-	CASTQGWGQETQYF	TGTGCCAGCACCCAGGGTTGGGGACAAGAGACCCAGTACTTC
TRBD2	TRBV28	TRBJ2-1	many	CASSKGLAGVYEQFF	TGTGCCAGCTCAAAAGGGCTAGCGGGAGTCTATGAGCAGTTCTTC
TRBD1	TRBV7-9	TRBJ2-1	many	CASSQTGTGGDEQFF	TGTGCCAGCAGCCAGACCGGGACAGGGGGCGATGAGCAGTTCTTC
-	TRBV10-3	TRBJ2-1	few	CAIREGSYNEQFF	TGTGCCATCAGGGAGGGCTCCTACAATGAGCAGTTCTTC
-	TRBV20-1	TRBJ2-7	few	CSARGGGGTSYEQYF	TGCAGTGCTAGGGGTGGGGGCGGTACCTCCTACGAGCAGTACTTC
-	TRBV2	TRBJ1-5	-	CASSRQDNQPQHF	TGTGCCAGCAGCCGACAGGACAATCAGCCCCAGCATTTT
TRBD1	TRBV18	TRBJ2-7	-	CASSPPGQISYEQYF	TGTGCCAGCTCACCACCGGGACAGATCTCCTACGAGCAGTACTTC
-	TRBV20-1	TRBJ2-1	-	CSAMTRMILDEQFF	TGCAGTGCTATGACTAGGATGATTTTAGATGAGCAGTTCTTC
-	TRBV10-3	TRBJ2-7	-	CAISESSAGTYEQYF	TGTGCCATCAGTGAGTCCAGCGCCGGGACCTACGAGCAGTACTTC
-	TRBV20-1	TRBJ1-2	-	CSAKLGGAANYGYTF	TGCAGTGCTAAATTGGGGGGCGCAGCAAACTATGGCTACACCTTC
TRBD2	TRBV3-1	TRBJ2-1	few	CASSQVGGSGGYNEQFF	TGTGCCAGCAGCCAAGTGGGAGGTAGCGGGGGATACAATGAGCAGTTCTTC
TRBD2	TRBV30	TRBJ2-5	many	CAWSASGNQETQYF	TGTGCCTGGAGTGCTAGCGGGAATCAAGAGACCCAGTACTTC
TRBD2	TRBV20-1	TRBJ2-7	few	CSARRWRERSYEQYF	TGCAGTGCCCGCCGGTGGCGGGAGCGATCCTACGAGCAGTACTTC
TRBD2	TRBV29-1	TRBJ2-5	few	CSVGPGTSGREETQYF	TGCAGCGTTGGACCCGGGACTAGCGGGAGGGAAGAGACCCAGTACTTC
TRBD1	TRBV12-3/TRBV12-4	TRBJ2-5	few	CASSFSGQGSWGETQYF	TGTGCCAGCAGTTTTAGCGGACAGGGGTCTTGGGGGGAGACCCAGTACTTC
TRBD1	TRBV20-1	TRBJ2-7	-	CSASLPGQASYEQYF	TGCAGTGCTAGCCTTCCGGGACAGGCTTCCTACGAGCAGTACTTC
-	TRBV7-9	TRBJ2-5	few	CASSALGRTQETQYF	TGTGCCAGCAGCGCCCTAGGGAGGACCCAAGAGACCCAGTACTTC